Below are 20 T cell receptor beta chains sequenced from a single sample in a study of T cells after somatic rescue of genetic block (dated by TCRdb to 2020 to 2022). Library construction relied on the immunoSEQ multiplex PCR assay. In its TCRdb copy, this immuneACCESS table keeps in-frame sequences only and misses some clones. Where compared with another copy, unresolved V genes explain less than half of these, and the others have no known cause. The sample includes roughly 11,000 clones, with around 73% observed a single time. The biggest ten clones account for just over 8% of the sample. What was sequenced was peripheral blood mononuclear cells (PBMCs). The receptor set was obtained from a boy between 10 and 17 years old.

This chain joins TRBV29-1 and TRBJ2-7; D not resolved. CDR1 SQVTM and CDR2 ANQGSEA come from the germline V gene. The V gene lost 3 bases and the J gene lost 2 bases, with 11 bases spanning the gap. The CDR3 is 13 amino acids. In DNA, the CDR3 is TGCAGCGTTGAGAACACCCAAACCTACGAGCAGTACTTC. Translated, it gives CSVENTQTYEQYF.

The chain couples TRBV7-3 to TRBJ2-1; D remains ambiguous. The V and J ends lost 2 bases and 6 bases respectively, with 5 bases between them. CDR3 length equals 12 residues. Germline V gene lookup returns CDR1 SGHTA and CDR2 FQGTGA. The CDR3 loop is CASSLWGNEQFF. CDR3 in DNA: TGTGCCAGCAGCTTATGGGGCAATGAGCAGTTCTTC.

This chain uses TRBV27 with TRBJ2-7; the match to TRBD2 covers 7 bases. The V and J ends lost 11 bases and 5 bases, in that order; junction bases with no gene match: 9. CDR3 length equals 12 residues. Germline V CDR1 and CDR2: MNHEY, SMNVEV (reference sequence). The CDR3 DNA reads as TGTGCCGCGGGGAGGGGACCCAACGAGCAGTACTTC. Amino acid sequence: CAAGRGPNEQYF.

The chain carries TRBV7-2 and TRBJ1-2; D is possibly TRBD1 (6 bases). Deletions cut 5 bases from V and 5 bases from J, with 12 bases between. The CDR3 has 13 amino acids. The V gene's germline CDR1 is SGHTA and CDR2 FQGNSA. The CDR3 sequence is CASSVTGTYGYTF. In DNA, the CDR3 is TGTGCCAGCAGCGTAACAGGGACGTATGGCTACACCTTC.

The chain joins TRBV5-5 to TRBJ2-3; 8 nucleotides align to TRBD2. V was clipped by 1 base and J by 5 bases; unmatched bases: 3. Germline V gene data show CDR1 as SGHKS and CDR2 as YYEKEE (reference sequence). The CDR3 is 14 amino acids. The CDR3 reads CASSLTAGEDTQYF. The DNA for the CDR3 is TGTGCCAGCAGCTTGACAGCGGGAGAAGATACGCAGTATTTT.

J is TRBJ2-1 and V is TRBV10-3; D is ambiguous. The V gene's germline CDR1 is ENHRY and CDR2 SYGVKD. The ends were cut back, 8 bases at V and 5 bases at J, with 16 bases in the middle. The CDR3 is made up of 14 amino acids. In DNA form, the CDR3 reads TGTGCCATCGCTCTCGCCCGGCCAAACAATGAGCAGTTCTTC. Encoded protein: CAIALARPNNEQFF.

V and J are TRBV5-1 and TRBJ2-3; TRBD2 aligns across 9 bases. This CDR3 comprises 16 residues. The V gene end was trimmed by 4 bases and the J gene end by 0 bases; junction bases not matched to a gene: 6. CDR1 is SGHRS and CDR2 is YFSETQ in the germline V gene. The CDR3 loop is CASSLRTSASTDTQYF. The CDR3, as DNA: TGCGCCAGCAGCCTGAGGACTAGCGCTAGCACAGATACGCAGTATTTT.

J is TRBJ2-7 and V is TRBV5-4; 11 bases are shared with TRBD1. V lost 0 bases and J lost 5; bases outside the gene matches: 7. Germline V gene lookup returns CDR1 SGHNT and CDR2 YYREEE (reference sequence). The CDR3 has 16 residues. CDR3 DNA: TGTGCCAGCAGCTTGGGGGAGGGACAGGGGGTCCACGAGCAGTACTTC. Its translation: CASSLGEGQGVHEQYF. The variable domain in full, with the rest retrieved from reference TRBV5-4 and TRBJ2-7, is ETGVTQSPTHLIKTRGQQVTLRCSSQSGHNTVSWYQQALGQGPQFIFQYYREEENGRGNFPPRFSGLQFPNYSSELNVNALELDDSALYLCASSLGEGQGVHEQYFGPGTRLTVT.

The rearrangement uses TRBV11-2 and TRBJ2-7; 7 bases align to TRBD2. This CDR3 comprises 15 residues. Trimming at V came to 5 bases and at J to 2 bases, leaving 9 bases not matched to a gene. Germline CDR1 reads SGHAT; CDR2 reads FQNNGV. CDR3 nucleotide sequence: TGTGCCAGCAGCCTCTTGCGACTAGCCCCCTACGAGCAGTACTTC. It codes for CASSLLRLAPYEQYF.

This clone was counted only a few times. The chain's CDR3 is CASSTLDQPQHF. The CDR3 DNA sequence: TGTGCCAGCAGTACACTCGATCAGCCCCAGCATTTT. The V call is TRBV6-5, the J call TRBJ1-5; no firm D call. V was trimmed by 5 bases and J by 5 bases, leaving 7 bases between them. Per germline, CDR1 MNHEY and CDR2 SVGAGI. This CDR3 has 12 amino acids.

V gene TRBV2 combines with J gene TRBJ2-1; no firm D call. This CDR3 has 15 residues. Germline V gene lookup returns CDR1 SNHLY and CDR2 FYNNEI. V gave up 1 base and J gave up 0 bases, with 7 bases separating them. As DNA, the CDR3 is TGTGCCAGCAGTGAAGGCGTCAGCTCCTACAATGAGCAGTTCTTC. It yields the protein CASSEGVSSYNEQFF.

The chain links TRBV4-1 to TRBJ2-7; tentatively, D is TRBD1 or TRBD2 (5 bases each). Trimming stripped 0 bases from V and 1 base from J, with 16 bases between. From germline, CDR1 is MGHRA and CDR2 YSYEKL. The CDR3 extends over 17 amino acids. The CDR3 sequence: CASSQDGLGVTSYEQYF. CDR3 sequence (DNA): TGCGCCAGCAGCCAAGATGGGCTGGGGGTGACTTCCTACGAGCAGTACTTC.

This clone has a handful of counts. This sequence joins TRBV11-2 and TRBJ1-1; D is uncertain. The CDR3 is 14 amino acids. Per the germline V gene, CDR1 is SGHAT and CDR2 is FQNNGV. V was trimmed by 5 bases and J by 8 bases, leaving 18 bases between them. The CDR3, as DNA: TGTGCCAGCAGCGACCGGGTTCCCCGGCGGGAAGCTTTCTTT. Amino acids: CASSDRVPRREAFF.

On this clone itself: The junction shows a germline mismatch at one end, possibly a read error. The chain joins TRBV6-5 to TRBJ1-1; D is perhaps TRBD1 (5 bases). The V gene's germline CDR1 is MNHEY and CDR2 SVGAGI. This CDR3 has 12 amino acids. The CDR3 bases are TGTGCCAGCAGCCCCGGGGGGACCCCGGTAATCTTT. It encodes CASSPGGTPVIF.

This clone was seen once. V is TRBV7-8 and J is TRBJ2-7, with D possibly matching TRBD2 (7 bases). The CDR3 runs to 16 residues. Germline V gene lookup returns CDR1 SGHVS and CDR2 FQNEAQ. The V gene lost 2 bases and the J gene lost 0 bases, with 14 bases spanning the gap. This CDR3 is CASSLWGGRSSYEQYF. Written as DNA, the CDR3 is TGTGCCAGCAGCTTATGGGGGGGCAGGAGCTCCTACGAGCAGTACTTC.

The gene calls are TRBV4-2 and TRBJ2-5; perhaps TRBD1 as D (5 bases). V gave up 0 bases and J gave up 6 bases, with 14 bases separating them. Germline CDR1 LGHNA, CDR2 YNFKEQ. This CDR3 contains 15 residues. The CDR3: CASSQDRRGLKTQYF. The CDR3, as DNA: TGTGCCAGCAGCCAAGATCGAAGGGGTTTAAAGACCCAGTACTTC.

This rearrangement joins TRBV7-2 to TRBJ1-2, with D unresolved. The CDR3 covers 15 residues. V was cut by 5 bases and J by 4 bases, with 17 bases left in between. The germline CDR1 and CDR2 sequences are SGHTA and FQGNSA. The CDR3, as DNA: TGTGCCAGCAGCCCCGCGGGGTATAAGGGCTATGGCTACACCTTC. It translates to CASSPAGYKGYGYTF.

The chain links TRBV10-2 to TRBJ2-7; tentatively, D is TRBD2 (6 bases). The CDR3 runs to 15 residues. Germline V gene data show CDR1 as WSHSY and CDR2 as SAAADI. Between the trimmed V and J ends, which lost 4 bases and 3 bases, there was a span of 16 bases. CDR3 residues: CASSGSGAVIYEQYF. The CDR3, as DNA: TGCGCCAGCAGTGGTAGCGGAGCCGTCATCTACGAGCAGTACTTC.

This clone was recorded a few times. This chain connects TRBV4-3 to TRBJ1-2, with D uncertain. Trimming cost V 0 bases and J 7 bases, with 18 bases left between them. This CDR3 is 16 amino acids long. Per the germline V gene, CDR1 is LGHNA and CDR2 is YSLEER. CDR3 residues: CASSQDTSRPARGYTF. Written as DNA, the CDR3 is TGCGCCAGCAGCCAAGATACGTCTCGACCGGCGCGTGGCTACACCTTC.

The chain joins TRBV6-6 to TRBJ2-7; D unclear. This CDR3 contains 15 residues. V lost 2 bases and J 5 bases, leaving 16 bases between the germline ends. CDR1 is MNHNY, CDR2 SVGAGI, per germline (reference sequence). CDR3 amino acids: CASSYTRGRTDEQYF. Here the CDR3 DNA reads TGTGCCAGCAGTTACACCCGCGGACGTACGGACGAGCAGTACTTC.